This TCR beta chain stems from a study of T cell repertoires in cytomegalovirus infection. The wider study: Through public TCR beta signatures, both CMV infection and matching HLA type were indicated. Study-level points and caveats: The ex vivo response showed dominance by HLA-C-restricted CMV-specific TCR beta clonotypes. Identification of carriers of CMV plus the relevant HLA was performed using cumulative public TCR beta family frequency.

The germline V and J ends were trimmed by 0 bases and 3 bases, with 11 bases remaining between them. CDR1 and CDR2 from the germline V gene are LGHNA and YNFKEQ. This CDR3 contains 15 residues. A few counts support this clonotype. Its antigen is not known. One entry per CDR3 protein results from TCRdb running MiXCR on the reads. The repertoire holds 400,000 or so distinct CDR3 sequences, with 31% as singletons. The V and J genes are TRBV4-2 and TRBJ1-1; a possible D gene is TRBD1 (5 bases). The specimen sequenced was PBMCs. The clonotype originates from a human donor in good health (CMV status not recorded). Some clones in this sample may be carry-over from other donors' samples. The CDR3 nucleotides are TGTGCCAGCAGCCAAGAAATTTCGGGGGACACTGAAGCTTTCTTT. It is translated as CASSQEISGDTEAFF.